One and the same sample provided the 11 T cell receptor beta chains below, sequenced in a study of blood T cells in healthy people across ages. Through a sample-barcoded 5' primer and a J-beta primer mix, a second PCR was run for about 7 to 12 cycles. MiXCR was run by TCRdb on the 5' RACE reads, yielding one entry per CDR3 protein. This table has approximately 600,000 distinct CDR3 sequences, roughly 53% appearing once. Sequencing was performed on blood. These receptors all stem from a man between 60 and 75 years old in good health.

The chain employs TRBV20-1 and TRBJ2-5; 11 bases are a match to TRBD2. The ends lost 0 bases at V and 11 bases at J; junction bases unmatched: 11. CDR1 is DFQATT and CDR2 is SNEGSKA in the germline V gene (reference sequence). The CDR3 runs to 15 residues. Written as DNA, the CDR3 is TGCAGTGCTAGAGATCTAGCTAGCGGGAGGTATGAGCAGTACTTC. Protein sequence: CSARDLASGRYEQYF.

V and J are TRBV29-1 and TRBJ2-7; D might be TRBD1 or TRBD2, each matching 6 bases. With the DNA end fitting TRBJ2-5 better, the J assignment may be wrong. The CDR3 length is 13 residues. Germline V gives CDR1 SQVTM, CDR2 ANQGSEA. Written as DNA, the CDR3 is TGCAGCGTTGAAGCGGGGGCACCAGAGACCCAGTACTTC. This codes for CSVEAGAPETQYF.

The sample holds a few counts of this clonotype. The chain is built from TRBV24-1 and TRBJ2-3, with D uncertain. The CDR3 extends over 12 amino acids. The germline V and J ends were trimmed by 5 bases and 4 bases, with 6 bases remaining between them. Germline CDR1 is KGHDR and CDR2 is SFDVKD. The chain's CDR3 is CATSGEADTQYF. The CDR3 DNA follows: TGTGCCACCAGTGGAGAGGCAGATACGCAGTATTTT.

There are a few counts of this clonotype. The chain is built from TRBV5-1 and TRBJ2-7, with TRBD1 identical over 8 bases. The V gene end was trimmed by 3 bases and the J gene end by 3 bases; junction bases not matched to a gene: 5. Germline CDR1 reads SGHRS; CDR2 reads YFSETQ. The CDR3 is 14 residues long. The CDR3 coding sequence is TGCGCCAGCAGCTCCGGACAGGGCGACTACGAGCAGTACTTC. It specifies CASSSGQGDYEQYF.

The chain combines TRBV15 with TRBJ2-1; D unclear. In germline, CDR1 is LNHNV, CDR2 YYDKDF (reference sequence). The V gene lost 0 bases and the J gene lost 4 bases, with 13 bases spanning the gap. The CDR3 is 16 residues long. This CDR3 is CATSREASPPYNEQFF. In nucleotides, the CDR3 is TGTGCCACCAGCAGAGAGGCTAGTCCCCCTTACAATGAGCAGTTCTTC.

The chain carries TRBV12-3 or TRBV12-4 and TRBJ2-1, with 7 bases matching TRBD1. J lost 9 bases, V lost 6 bases, and 8 bases had no gene match. The CDR3 runs to 13 residues. CDR3 sequence (DNA): TGTGCCAGCAGACCGACAGGGAATAGTGAGCAGTTCTTC. Protein product: CASRPTGNSEQFF.

A word on this clonotype: An end of the junction differs from the germline gene, which may be a read error. The chain combines TRBV2 with TRBJ1-5, with 9 bases that match TRBD1. The CDR3 extends over 15 amino acids. Germline V CDR1 and CDR2: SNHLY, FYNNEI. In nucleotides, the CDR3 is TGTGCCAGCACTGAAGAAGAGACAGGGGGTCGGCCCCAGCATTTT. Encoded protein: CASTEEETGGRPQHF.

This clonotype has a handful of counts. The rearrangement joins TRBV12-3 or TRBV12-4 to TRBJ2-3; TRBD2 aligns across 8 bases. CDR3 length: 15 amino acids. The J segment lost 1 base and the V segment lost 7 bases, leaving 7 bases of the junction unmatched. The CDR3 is CASTPGGAGTDTQYF. The CDR3 DNA reads as TGTGCCAGCACTCCCGGGGGGGCAGGCACAGATACGCAGTATTTT.

The V call is TRBV29-1, the J call TRBJ2-2; 10 bases are shared with TRBD2. With 5 bases clipped from V and 2 bases from J, the junction kept 5 bases outside the gene matches. The germline V gene has CDR1 SQVTM and CDR2 ANQGSEA. The CDR3 contains 15 residues. Here the CDR3 reads CSVMTSGSNTGELFF. For the CDR3, the DNA is TGCAGCGTTATGACTAGCGGGTCCAACACCGGGGAGCTGTTTTTT.

This clonotype was counted between two and nine times. The chain uses TRBV18 and TRBJ2-5; D perhaps matches TRBD1 (6 bases). V dropped 3 bases and J dropped 5 bases, with 19 bases sitting between them. CDR1 KGHSH and CDR2 LQKENI come from the germline V gene. The CDR3 loop spans 16 amino acids. This CDR3 is CASSPVSDRRGETQYF. The CDR3 nucleotides read TGTGCCAGCTCACCGGTGTCGGACCGAAGGGGGGAGACCCAGTACTTC.

The V gene is TRBV4-2, the J gene TRBJ2-1; 13 nucleotides line up with TRBD2. After removal of 0 bases from V and 10 bases from J, the junction contained 6 bases not matched to a gene. The CDR3 totals 16 residues. Germline values: CDR1 LGHNA, CDR2 YNFKEQ. CDR3 sequence: CASSQDGTSGVYEQFF. The CDR3 DNA reads as TGTGCCAGCAGCCAAGATGGGACTAGCGGGGTCTACGAGCAGTTCTTC.